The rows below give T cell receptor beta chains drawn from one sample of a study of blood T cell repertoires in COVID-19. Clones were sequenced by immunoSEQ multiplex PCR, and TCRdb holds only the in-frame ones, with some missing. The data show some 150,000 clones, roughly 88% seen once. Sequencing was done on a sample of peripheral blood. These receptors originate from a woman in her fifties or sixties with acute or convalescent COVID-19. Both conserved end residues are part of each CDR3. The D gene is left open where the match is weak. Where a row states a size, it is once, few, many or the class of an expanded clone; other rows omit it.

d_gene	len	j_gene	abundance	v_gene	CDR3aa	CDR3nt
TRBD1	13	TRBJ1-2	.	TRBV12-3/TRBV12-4	CASSLGQGIGYTF	TGTGCCAGCAGTTTGGGACAGGGTATCGGCTACACCTTC
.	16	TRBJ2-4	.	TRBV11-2	CASSPRPTGAKNIQYF	TGTGCCAGCAGCCCACGACCCACAGGAGCCAAAAACATTCAGTACTTC
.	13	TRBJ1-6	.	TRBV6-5	CASLSSYNSPLHF	TGTGCCAGCCTGAGCTCCTATAATTCACCCCTCCACTTT
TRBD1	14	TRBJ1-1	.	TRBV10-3	CAISGDRGNTEAFF	TGTGCCATCAGCGGCGACAGGGGGAACACTGAAGCTTTCTTT
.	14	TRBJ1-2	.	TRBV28	CASSPRTVLNGYTF	TGTGCCAGCAGCCCCCGGACAGTCCTGAATGGCTACACCTTC
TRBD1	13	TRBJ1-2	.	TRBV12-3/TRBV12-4	CASSATGTYGYTF	TGTGCCAGCAGCGCGACAGGGACCTATGGCTACACCTTC
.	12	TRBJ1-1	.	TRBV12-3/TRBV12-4	CASGTGQLEAFF	TGTGCCAGCGGAACAGGGCAGCTTGAAGCTTTCTTT
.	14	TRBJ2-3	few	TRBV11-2	CASSSTGHTDTQYF	TGTGCCAGCAGCTCCACCGGTCACACAGATACGCAGTATTTT
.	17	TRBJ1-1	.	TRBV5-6	CASSLKMWGGRNTEAFF	TGTGCCAGCAGCTTGAAGATGTGGGGAGGACGGAACACTGAAGCTTTCTTT
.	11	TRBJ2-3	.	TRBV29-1	CSVSGTDTQYF	TGCAGCGTTTCAGGGACAGATACGCAGTATTTT
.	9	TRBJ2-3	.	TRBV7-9	CASSFDGDF	TGTGCCAGCAGCTTTGACGGGGATTTT
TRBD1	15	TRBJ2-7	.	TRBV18	CASSPLRGPVYEQYF	TGTGCCAGCTCACCACTTAGGGGGCCTGTCTACGAGCAGTACTTC
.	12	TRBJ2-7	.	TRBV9	CASSGGAREQYF	TGTGCCAGCAGTGGAGGGGCTCGCGAGCAGTACTTC
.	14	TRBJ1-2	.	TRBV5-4	CASSLVSDNYGYTF	TGTGCCAGCAGCTTGGTATCAGATAACTATGGCTACACCTTC
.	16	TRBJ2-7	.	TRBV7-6	CASSSSWGRRPYEQYF	TGTGCCAGCAGCTCCAGTTGGGGGCGCCGGCCGTACGAGCAGTACTTC
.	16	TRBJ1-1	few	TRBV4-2	CASSQENRVGNTEAFF	TGTGCCAGCAGCCAGGAAAACAGGGTTGGGAACACTGAAGCTTTCTTT
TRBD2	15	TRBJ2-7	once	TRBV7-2	CASSRVSGGRYEQYF	TGTGCCAGCAGCAGAGTTAGCGGGGGGCGCTACGAGCAGTACTTC
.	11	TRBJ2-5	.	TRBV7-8	CASSTGETQYF	TGTGCCAGCAGTACAGGAGAGACCCAGTACTTC
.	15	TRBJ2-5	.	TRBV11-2	CASSISSGPGGTQYF	TGTGCCAGCAGCATTTCCTCCGGGCCTGGAGGGACCCAGTACTTC
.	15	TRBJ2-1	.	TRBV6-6	CASSYSLFSYNEQFF	TGTGCCAGCAGTTACTCGCTATTTTCCTACAATGAGCAGTTCTTC
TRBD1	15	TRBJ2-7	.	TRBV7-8	CASSLALGTAYEQYF	TGTGCCAGCAGCTTAGCGCTAGGGACAGCCTACGAGCAGTACTTC
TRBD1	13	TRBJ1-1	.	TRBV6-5	CASSFHRGLGSFF	TGTGCCAGCAGTTTCCACAGGGGGCTAGGGTCTTTCTTT
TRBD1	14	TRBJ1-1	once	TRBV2	CASTKGQGFTEAFF	TGTGCCAGCACGAAAGGACAGGGATTCACTGAAGCTTTCTTT
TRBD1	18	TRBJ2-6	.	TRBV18	CASSPGTGKGSGANVLTF	TGTGCCAGCTCACCAGGGACAGGGAAGGGTTCTGGGGCCAACGTCCTGACTTTC
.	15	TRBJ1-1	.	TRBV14	CASSQDLGGGTEAFF	TGTGCCAGCAGCCAAGATTTGGGGGGTGGCACTGAAGCTTTCTTT
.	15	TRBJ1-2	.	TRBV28	CASSPADSPLYGYTF	TGTGCCAGCAGCCCTGCTGACAGTCCCCTCTATGGCTACACCTTC
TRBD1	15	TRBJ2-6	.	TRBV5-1	CASSSQGSGANVLTF	TGCGCCAGCAGCTCACAGGGGTCTGGGGCCAACGTCCTGACTTTC